The entry below gives a single T cell receptor (beta chain) sequence along with its context. Its antigen is undetermined. This specimen belongs to a study of siplizumab effects on memory and regulatory T cells. Study conclusions and caveats: The suppressive capacity of proliferating Tregs from siplizumab cultures remained unconfirmed. Versus over 25% in controls, the mappable alloreactive CD4+ clones averaged around 65% Treg-derived with siplizumab.

Produced via immunoSEQ multiplex PCR; TCRdb's table is partial and in-frame only. The repertoire holds approximately 70,000 clones, with under 95% as singletons. Germline CDR1 is SNHLY and CDR2 is FYNNEI. The CDR3 consists of 12 residues. V lost 9 bases, J lost 1 base, and 9 bases lay in between. This TCR was recovered from a human donor in good health. The source material was CD8+ T cells sorted from blood. This chain uses TRBV2 with TRBJ1-1; the D is unclear. The CDR3 protein is CARSATNTEAFF. The CDR3 bases are TGTGCCAGATCGGCCACGAACACTGAAGCTTTCTTT.